The clone carrying this T cell receptor (beta chain) has a handful of counts. Its specificity is unknown. The data are from a study of vaccination and CD4 T cells after COVID-19. Across the study: Each convalescent patient was PCR positive for SARS-CoV-2 on nasal swab; roughly 9 cases were mild and one severe. Convalescent patients gave post-COVID blood a median approximately 94 days post-diagnosis, range 35 to 161.

Looked up from germline, CDR1 is SGHNT and CDR2 is YYREEE (reference sequence). The CDR3 is 13 amino acids. V lost 5 bases, J lost 5 bases, and 10 bases lay in between. The treatment: approximately nine-day PBMC culture with coronavirus spike peptide pools or control peptides (ViraFEST assay). CD4+ T cells that had been cultured provided DNA sequenced with the Oncomine TCR Beta short-read assay. MiXCR was run by TCRdb on the PCR reads, yielding one entry per CDR3 protein. The data show 15,000 to 20,000 distinct CDR3 sequences, 20% to 25% seen once. This chain joins TRBV5-4 and TRBJ2-2; maybe TRBD1 (6 bases). The clonotype originates from a human donor with COVID-19. Sequenced sample: cultured CD4+ T cells from blood. The CDR3 is CASRRTETGELFF. CDR3 nucleotides: TGTGCCAGCAGGCGGACAGAGACCGGGGAGCTGTTTTTT.